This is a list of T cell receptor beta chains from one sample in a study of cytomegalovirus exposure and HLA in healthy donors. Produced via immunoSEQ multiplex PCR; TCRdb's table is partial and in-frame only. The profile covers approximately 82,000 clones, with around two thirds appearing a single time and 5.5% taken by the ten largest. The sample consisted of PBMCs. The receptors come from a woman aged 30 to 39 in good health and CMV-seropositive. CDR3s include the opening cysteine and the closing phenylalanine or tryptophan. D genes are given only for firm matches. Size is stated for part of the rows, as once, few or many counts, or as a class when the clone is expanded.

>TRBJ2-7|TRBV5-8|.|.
TGTGCCAGCAGGGGGGGACCGGGGCGCTACGAGCAGTACTTC
CASRGGPGRYEQYF
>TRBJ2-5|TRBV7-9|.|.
TGTGCCAGCAGCTCCGGGTCGGGGACCCAGTACTTC
CASSSGSGTQYF
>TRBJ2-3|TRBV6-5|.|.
TGTGCCAGCTCCTCGATAGCTTCTAGCACAGATACGCAGTATTTT
CASSSIASSTDTQYF
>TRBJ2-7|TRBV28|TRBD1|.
TGTGCCAGCAGCCCCGCGGCAGGGGGATTTAGCTACGAGCAGTACTTC
CASSPAAGGFSYEQYF
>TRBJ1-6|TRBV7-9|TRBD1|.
TGTGCCAGCAGCTCAGGGACAGCTAATTCACCCCTCCACTTT
CASSSGTANSPLHF
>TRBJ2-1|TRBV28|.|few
TGTGCCAGCAGCGGAGTTACGGCCTACAATGAGCAGTTCTTC
CASSGVTAYNEQFF
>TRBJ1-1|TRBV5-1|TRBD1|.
TGCGCCAGCAGCTTTTACGGGACAGAAATGAACACTGAAGCTTTCTTT
CASSFYGTEMNTEAFF
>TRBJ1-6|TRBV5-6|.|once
TGTGCCAGCAGCTGGAGGGATTCACCCCTCCACTTT
CASSWRDSPLHF
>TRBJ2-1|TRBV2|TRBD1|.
TGTGCCAGCAGGGGACAGGGAGGGAATGAGCAGTTCTTC
CASRGQGGNEQFF
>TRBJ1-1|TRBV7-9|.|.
TGTGCCAGCAGCTTCTCTGAGGGAACTGAAGCTTTCTTT
CASSFSEGTEAFF
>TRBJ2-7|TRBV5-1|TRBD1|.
TGCGCCAGCAGCAGCACAGGGGGCGAGCAGTACTTC
CASSSTGGEQYF
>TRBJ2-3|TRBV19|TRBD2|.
TGTGCCAGTACCTCATCGATTGGGAGGGCCCCAGATACGCAGTATTTT
CASTSSIGRAPDTQYF
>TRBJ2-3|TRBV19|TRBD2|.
TGTGCCAGTAGTCATAGCGGGGTTCGGACAGATACGCAGTATTTT
CASSHSGVRTDTQYF
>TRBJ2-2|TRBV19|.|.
TGTGCCAGTAGTAATCGGGTGAACACCGGGGAGCTGTTTTTT
CASSNRVNTGELFF
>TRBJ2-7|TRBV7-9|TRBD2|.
TGTGCCAGCAGCTTAGACGGGGGGTCCTACGAGCAGTACTTC
CASSLDGGSYEQYF
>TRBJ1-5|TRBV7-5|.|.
TGTGCCAGAAGCTTGGCCAAGACAGTTCCTGAGGAACAACAGCCCCAGCATTTT
CARSLAKTVPEEQQPQHF
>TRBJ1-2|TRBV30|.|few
TGTGCCTGGAGTGTACTACAAGGAGTATCCTTC
CAWSVLQGVSF
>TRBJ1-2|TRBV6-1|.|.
TGTGCCAGCACCCGAAGCCTCGGCAGGGAATATGGCTACACCTTC
CASTRSLGREYGYTF
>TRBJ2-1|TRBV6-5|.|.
TGTGTCAAGACGGCGGGGTTAGCCGATGAGCAGTTCTTC
CVKTAGLADEQFF
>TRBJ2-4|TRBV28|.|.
TGTGCCAGCAGACCAAACAGGGTCCAAGACATTCAGTACTTC
CASRPNRVQDIQYF
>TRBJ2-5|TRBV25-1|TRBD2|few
TGTGCCAGCAGGGCGGGGGTATTGGGAGGAGAGACCCAGTACTTC
CASRAGVLGGETQYF
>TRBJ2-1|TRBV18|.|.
TGTGCCAGCTCACCTGCACAGGGTAATAACAATGAGCAGTTCTTC
CASSPAQGNNNEQFF
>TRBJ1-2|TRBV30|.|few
TGTGCCTGGTTCGCCCACAGGGAATCTAACTATGGCTACACCTTC
CAWFAHRESNYGYTF
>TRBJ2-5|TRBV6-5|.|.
TGTGCCAGCAGTACGGGGGAGACCCAGTACTTC
CASSTGETQYF
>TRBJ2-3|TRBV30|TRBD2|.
TGTGCCTGGAAGACTAGCGGGGGGCCAGGACTGGCAGATACGCAGTATTTT
CAWKTSGGPGLADTQYF
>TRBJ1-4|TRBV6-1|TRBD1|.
TGTGCCAGCCGGACAGGCCTTAATGAAAAACTGTTTTTT
CASRTGLNEKLFF
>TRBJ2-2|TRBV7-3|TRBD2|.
TGTGCCAGCAGCTTAAGGCGGGGGGGCGTCGGGGAGCTGTTTTTT
CASSLRRGGVGELFF
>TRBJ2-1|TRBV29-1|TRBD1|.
TGCAGCGTTCCCCTGCCGGGACAGGGGGCGCGGCAGTTCTTC
CSVPLPGQGARQFF
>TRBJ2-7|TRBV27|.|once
TGTGCCAGCAGTTTGGTGGCCCGAGGTAGGGAGCAGTACTTC
CASSLVARGREQYF
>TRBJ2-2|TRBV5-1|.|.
TGCGCCAGCAGCTCATCCGGGACAAACACCGGGGAGCTGTTTTTT
CASSSSGTNTGELFF
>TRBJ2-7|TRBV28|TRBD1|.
TGTGCCAGCAGCCAAACCGAGTGGGACAGTGGGAACGAGCAGTACTTC
CASSQTEWDSGNEQYF
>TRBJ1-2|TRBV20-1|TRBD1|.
TGCAGCCGACAGGGCGCCCGTGGCTACACCTTC
CSRQGARGYTF
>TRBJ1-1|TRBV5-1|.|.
TGCGCCAGCAGCCTTGGCCTAGCCAAAGGGACTGAAGCTTTCTTT
CASSLGLAKGTEAFF
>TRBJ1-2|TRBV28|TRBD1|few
TGTGCCAGCAGACGACAGGGGGCTTACTATGGCTACACCTTC
CASRRQGAYYGYTF
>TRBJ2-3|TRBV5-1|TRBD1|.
TGCGCCAGCAGCCTTGGACAGGGAAACGCAGATACGCAGTATTTT
CASSLGQGNADTQYF
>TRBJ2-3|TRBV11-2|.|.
TGTGCCACTAAACCGGGAAGAAACACAGATACGCAGTATTTT
CATKPGRNTDTQYF
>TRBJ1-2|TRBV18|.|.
TGTGCCAGCTCGCACAGGGCAAACTATGGCTACCCCTTC
CASSHRANYGYPF
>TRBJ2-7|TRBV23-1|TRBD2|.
TGCGCCAGCAGTCAATCAAGCGGGGGGGACTCCTACGAGCAGTACTTC
CASSQSSGGDSYEQYF
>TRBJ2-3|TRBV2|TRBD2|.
TGTGCCAGCAGTGAAGGGCGAGCGGGGGGCCGAGATACGCAGTATTTT
CASSEGRAGGRDTQYF
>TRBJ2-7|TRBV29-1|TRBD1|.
TGCAGCGTAGGGGGCCGGGACAGGGCGTCGTACGAGCAGTACTTC
CSVGGRDRASYEQYF
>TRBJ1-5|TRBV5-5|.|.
TGTGCCAGCAGCTTGGAGGGGCCCTCCAATCAGCCCCAGCATTTT
CASSLEGPSNQPQHF
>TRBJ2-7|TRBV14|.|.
TGTGCCAGCAGCCAAGTTGAGGGCTACGAGCAGTACTTC
CASSQVEGYEQYF
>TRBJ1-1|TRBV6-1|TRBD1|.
TGTGCCAGCAGACCGACAGGGGTTCGCGCTTTCTTT
CASRPTGVRAFF
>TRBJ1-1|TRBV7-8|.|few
TGTGCCAGCAGCTTATATTCTGGGCGTACTGAAGCTTTCTTT
CASSLYSGRTEAFF
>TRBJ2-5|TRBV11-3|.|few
TGTGCCAGCAGCTGGACGGGGGTCGGGGAGACCCAGTACTTC
CASSWTGVGETQYF
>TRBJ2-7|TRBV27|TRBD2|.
TGTGCCAGCAGTTCCGCTAGCGGCTACGAGCAGTACTTC
CASSSASGYEQYF
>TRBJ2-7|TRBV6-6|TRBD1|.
TGTGCCAGCAGTTACGGGGGACAGGATTACGAGCAGTACTTC
CASSYGGQDYEQYF
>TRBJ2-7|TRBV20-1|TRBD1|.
TGCAGTGGGCAGGGGGCCTACGAGCAGTACTTC
CSGQGAYEQYF
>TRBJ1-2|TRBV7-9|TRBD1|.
TGTGCCAGCAGCTTCCAAAGGGGGACAGGGGTTGGCTACACCTTC
CASSFQRGTGVGYTF
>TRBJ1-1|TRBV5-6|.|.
TGTGCCAGCAGCTTGGGTGCGGCTGAAGCTTTCTTT
CASSLGAAEAFF